This entry concerns a single T cell receptor beta chain. Input was around 2.1 ug genomic DNA, or all available if less. Primers: 60 V beta forward and 13 J beta reverse. Sequencing used immunoSEQ multiplex PCR; TCRdb keeps in-frame clones, though not all of them. The profile shows approximately 91,000 clones, roughly 77% of them singletons. The ends lost 4 bases at V and 7 bases at J; junction bases unmatched: 8. Germline V gives CDR1 MDHEN, CDR2 SYDVKM. This CDR3 comprises 15 residues. The record originates from a study of glioma-infiltrating T cells after dendritic cell vaccination. Noted time point: after dendritic cell vaccination, including at tumor progression/relapse. Patients had residual fresh-frozen tumor tissue and more than two years of survival data. Isocitrate dehydrogenase mutation was absent in all glioblastoma patients.

Sequences were derived from blood, sampled after dendritic cell vaccination. The chain employs TRBV28 and TRBJ2-1, with 9 bases that match TRBD1. The sequence was obtained from a human donor with glioblastoma. The CDR3 DNA is TGTGCCAGCAGTTCGATCGGGACAGGGCGGAATGAGCAGTTCTTC. It translates to CASSSIGTGRNEQFF.